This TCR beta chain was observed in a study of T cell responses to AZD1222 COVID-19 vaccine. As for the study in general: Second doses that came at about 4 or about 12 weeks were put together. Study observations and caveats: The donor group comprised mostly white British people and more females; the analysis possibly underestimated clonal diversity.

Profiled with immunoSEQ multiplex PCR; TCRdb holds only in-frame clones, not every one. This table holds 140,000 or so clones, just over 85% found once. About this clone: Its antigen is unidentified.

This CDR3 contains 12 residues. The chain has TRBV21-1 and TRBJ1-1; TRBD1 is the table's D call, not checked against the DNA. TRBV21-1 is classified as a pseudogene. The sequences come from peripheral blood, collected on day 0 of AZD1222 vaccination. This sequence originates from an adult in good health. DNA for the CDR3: TGTGCCACAAGGGGGAGTCCCACTGAAGCTTTCTTT. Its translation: CATRGSPTEAFF.